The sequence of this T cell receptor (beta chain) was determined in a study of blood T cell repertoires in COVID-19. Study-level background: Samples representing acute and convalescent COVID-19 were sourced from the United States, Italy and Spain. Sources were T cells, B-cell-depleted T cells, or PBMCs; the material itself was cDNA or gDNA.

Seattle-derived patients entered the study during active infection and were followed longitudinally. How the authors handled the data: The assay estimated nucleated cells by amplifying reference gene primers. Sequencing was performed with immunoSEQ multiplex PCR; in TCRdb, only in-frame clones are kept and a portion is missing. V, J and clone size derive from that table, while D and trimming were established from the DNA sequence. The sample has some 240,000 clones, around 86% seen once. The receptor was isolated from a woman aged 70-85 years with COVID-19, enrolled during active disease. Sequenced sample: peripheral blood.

The CDR3 nucleotides are TGTGCCAGCAGCTTAGACAAGGGACAGTCAGTCTATGGCTACACCTTC. Amino acid sequence: CASSLDKGQSVYGYTF. V usage is TRBV7-9 and J usage is TRBJ1-2; TRBD1 matches at 7 bases. Losses at the gene ends were 1 base for V and 4 bases for J; bases not matched to a gene: 9. From germline, CDR1 is SEHNR and CDR2 FQNEAQ (reference sequence). The CDR3 totals 16 residues.